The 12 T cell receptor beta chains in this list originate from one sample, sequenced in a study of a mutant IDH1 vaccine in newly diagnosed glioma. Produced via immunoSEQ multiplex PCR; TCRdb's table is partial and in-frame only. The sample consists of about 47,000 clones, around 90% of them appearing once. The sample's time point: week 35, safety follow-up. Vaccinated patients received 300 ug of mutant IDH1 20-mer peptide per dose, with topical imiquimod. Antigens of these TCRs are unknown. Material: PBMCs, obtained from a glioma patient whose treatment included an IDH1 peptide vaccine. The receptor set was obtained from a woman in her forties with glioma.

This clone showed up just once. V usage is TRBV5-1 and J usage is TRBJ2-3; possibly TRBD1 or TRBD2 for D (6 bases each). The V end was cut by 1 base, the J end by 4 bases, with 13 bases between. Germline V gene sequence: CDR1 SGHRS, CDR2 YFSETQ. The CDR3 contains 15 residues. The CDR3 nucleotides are TGCGCCAGCAGCTTGTGGGGGGCCGGGTCAGATACGCAGTATTTT. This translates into CASSLWGAGSDTQYF.

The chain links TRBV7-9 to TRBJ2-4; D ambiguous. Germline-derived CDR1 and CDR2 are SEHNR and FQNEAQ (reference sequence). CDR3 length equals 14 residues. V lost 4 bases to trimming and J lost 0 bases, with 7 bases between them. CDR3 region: CASSSAVAKNIQYF. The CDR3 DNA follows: TGTGCCAGCAGCTCCGCCGTAGCCAAAAACATTCAGTACTTC.

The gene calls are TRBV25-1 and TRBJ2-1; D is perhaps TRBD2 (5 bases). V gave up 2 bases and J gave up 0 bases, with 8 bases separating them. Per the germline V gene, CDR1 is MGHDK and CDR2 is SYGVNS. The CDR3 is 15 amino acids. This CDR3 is CASSEAGISYNEQFF. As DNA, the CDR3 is TGTGCCAGCAGTGAAGCCGGGATCTCCTACAATGAGCAGTTCTTC.

This CDR3 is CASSQGNTEAFF. The CDR3, as DNA: TGCGCCAGCAGCCAGGGAAACACTGAAGCTTTCTTT. This chain connects TRBV4-1 to TRBJ1-1, with no clear D. The germline V and J ends were trimmed by 3 bases and 2 bases, with 4 bases remaining between them. CDR3 length: 12 amino acids. The germline V gene has CDR1 MGHRA and CDR2 YSYEKL.

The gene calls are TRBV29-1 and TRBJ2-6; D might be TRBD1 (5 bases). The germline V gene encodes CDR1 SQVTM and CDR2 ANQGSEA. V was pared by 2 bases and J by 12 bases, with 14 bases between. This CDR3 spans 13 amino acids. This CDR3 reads CSVEPQDSRVLTF. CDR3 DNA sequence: TGCAGCGTTGAACCACAGGATAGTCGCGTCCTGACTTTC.

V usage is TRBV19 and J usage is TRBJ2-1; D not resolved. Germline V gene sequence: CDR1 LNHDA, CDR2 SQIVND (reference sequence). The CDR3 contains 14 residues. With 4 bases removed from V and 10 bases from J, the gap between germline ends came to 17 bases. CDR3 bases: TGTGCCAGTAGTAGTGGACGCGGACCGCGGGAGCAGTTCTTC. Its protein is CASSSGRGPREQFF.

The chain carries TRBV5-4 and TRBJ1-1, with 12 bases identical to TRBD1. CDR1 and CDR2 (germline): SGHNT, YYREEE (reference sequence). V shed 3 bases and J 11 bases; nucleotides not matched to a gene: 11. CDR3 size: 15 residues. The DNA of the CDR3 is TGTGCCAGCAGCTCCGGGACAGGGGGCGTTGGTGATGCTTTCTTT. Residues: CASSSGTGGVGDAFF.

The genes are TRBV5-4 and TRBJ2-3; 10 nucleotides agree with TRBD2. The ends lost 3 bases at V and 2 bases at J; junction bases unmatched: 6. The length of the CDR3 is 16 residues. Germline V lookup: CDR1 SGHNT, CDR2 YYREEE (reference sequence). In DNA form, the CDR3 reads TGTGCCAGCAGCTGGATAGCGGGAGGTTACACAGATACGCAGTATTTT. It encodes CASSWIAGGYTDTQYF.

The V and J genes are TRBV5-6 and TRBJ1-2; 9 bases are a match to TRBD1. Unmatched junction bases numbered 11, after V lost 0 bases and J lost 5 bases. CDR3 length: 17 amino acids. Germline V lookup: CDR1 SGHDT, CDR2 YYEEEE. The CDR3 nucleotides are TGTGCCAGCAGCTTGGCAGGCGGGACAGGGACTCTATATGGCTACACCTTC. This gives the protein CASSLAGGTGTLYGYTF. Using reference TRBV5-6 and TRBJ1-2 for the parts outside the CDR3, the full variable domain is DAGVTQSPTHLIKTRGQQVTLRCSPKSGHDTVSWYQQALGQGPQFIFQYYEEEERQRGNFPDRFSGHQFPNYSSELNVNALLLGDSALYLCASSLAGGTGTLYGYTFGSGTRLTVV.

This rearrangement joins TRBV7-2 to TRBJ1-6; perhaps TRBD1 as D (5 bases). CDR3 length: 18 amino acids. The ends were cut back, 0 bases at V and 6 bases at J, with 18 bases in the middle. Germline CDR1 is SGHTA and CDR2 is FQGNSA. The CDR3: CASSLAGDATRGNSPLHF. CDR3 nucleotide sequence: TGTGCCAGCAGCTTAGCGGGGGACGCAACGAGGGGTAATTCACCCCTCCACTTT.

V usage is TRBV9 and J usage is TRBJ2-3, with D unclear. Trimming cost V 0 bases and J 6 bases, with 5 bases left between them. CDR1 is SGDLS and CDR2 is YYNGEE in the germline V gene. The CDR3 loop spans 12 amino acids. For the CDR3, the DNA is TGTGCCAGCAGCGTAGATCTCGATACGCAGTATTTT. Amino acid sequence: CASSVDLDTQYF.

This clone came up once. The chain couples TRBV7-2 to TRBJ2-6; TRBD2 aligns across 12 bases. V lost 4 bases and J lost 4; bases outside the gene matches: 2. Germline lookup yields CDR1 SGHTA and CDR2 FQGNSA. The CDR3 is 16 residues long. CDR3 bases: TGTGCCAGCAGCTCTAGCGGGGGGGCCGGGGCCAACGTCCTGACTTTC. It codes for CASSSSGGAGANVLTF.